The 10 T cell receptor beta chains below were found in one sample sequenced in a study of blood T cell repertoires in COVID-19 (dated by TCRdb to 2018 to 2021). Receptor libraries were prepared by the immunoSEQ multiplex PCR assay. TCRdb retrieved this table from immuneACCESS and kept in-frame rearrangements only. Not all clones are present; in checked studies, unresolved V genes account for under half, and no reason is known for the remainder. In this sample the table shows over 60,000 clones, approximately 77% of which occur a single time. The ten largest account for less than 35% of the sample. Sample: peripheral blood. These receptor sequences come from a human donor in a cohort sampled during active COVID-19.

The gene calls are TRBV28 and TRBJ1-1; D not certain. The length of the CDR3 is 12 residues. Looked up from germline, CDR1 is MDHEN and CDR2 is SYDVKM. The V gene lost 3 bases and the J gene lost 0 bases, with 2 bases spanning the gap. CDR3 loop: CASSFVNTEAFF. The CDR3 DNA sequence: TGTGCCAGCAGTTTCGTGAACACTGAAGCTTTCTTT. Using reference TRBV28 and TRBJ1-1 for the parts outside the CDR3, the full variable domain is DVKVTQSSRYLVKRTGEKVFLECVQDMDHENMFWYRQDPGLGLRLIYFSYDVKMKEKGDIPEGYSVSREKKERFSLILESASTNQTSMYLCASSFVNTEAFFGQGTRLTVV.

A single count supports this clone. The chain links TRBV2 to TRBJ2-1, with TRBD1 matching over 11 bases. The germline V gene encodes CDR1 SNHLY and CDR2 FYNNEI. The CDR3 runs to 15 residues. Trimming at V came to 6 bases and at J to 7 bases, leaving 8 bases not matched to a gene. This CDR3 is CASSPGTGGYNEQFF. The CDR3 nucleotides are TGTGCCAGCAGCCCCGGGACAGGGGGTTATAATGAGCAGTTCTTC.

The chain is built from TRBV29-1 and TRBJ1-1; D is perhaps TRBD1 (6 bases). V was cut by 6 bases and J by 5 bases, with 13 bases left in between. CDR1 SQVTM and CDR2 ANQGSEA come from the germline V gene. CDR3 length equals 12 residues. The CDR3 DNA reads as TGCAGCGTCCTAGGGGGTGATACTGAAGCTTTCTTT. The encoded protein is CSVLGGDTEAFF.

CDR3 bases: TGTGCCAGTAGTGAAGCGACAGGGGGCCTTTTTGGCTACACCTTC. The encoded protein is CASSEATGGLFGYTF. The chain carries TRBV19 and TRBJ1-2; 10 bases are shared with TRBD1. The CDR3 is made up of 15 amino acids. The germline CDR1 and CDR2 sequences are LNHDA and SQIVND (reference sequence). V trimming: 5 bases; J trimming: 7 bases; junction bases outside the gene matches: 10.

The rearrangement joins TRBV11-2 to TRBJ2-3; 7 nucleotides agree with TRBD2. V lost 3 bases to trimming and J lost 0 bases; unmatched junction nucleotides: 6. The CDR3 covers 16 residues. Per the germline V gene, CDR1 is SGHAT and CDR2 is FQNNGV. The CDR3 nucleotides read TGTGCCAGCAGCTTTTTGGCGGGAGCGAGCACAGATACGCAGTATTTT. Its protein product is CASSFLAGASTDTQYF.

The chain joins TRBV28 to TRBJ1-2; 9 positions agree with TRBD1. The V segment lost 3 bases and the J segment 7 bases; nucleotides outside the gene matches: 9. Germline V lookup: CDR1 MDHEN, CDR2 SYDVKM. The CDR3 totals 15 residues. The CDR3 is CASSFTYRGHGGYTF. Here the CDR3 DNA reads TGTGCCAGCAGTTTTACGTACAGGGGGCATGGTGGCTACACCTTC.

V gene TRBV14 combines with J gene TRBJ2-7; perhaps TRBD1 as D (6 bases). V lost 4 bases and J 4 bases, leaving 14 bases between the germline ends. Germline V gives CDR1 SGHDN, CDR2 FVKESK. The CDR3 spans 14 residues. CDR3 nucleotides: TGTGCCAGCAGCCTACCCGGACAGTCGTACGAGCAGTACTTC. Amino acid sequence: CASSLPGQSYEQYF.

This clone was seen just once. The rearrangement joins TRBV12-3 or TRBV12-4 to TRBJ2-3; a weak D match, TRBD1 (6 bases). Trimming left V 3 bases short and J 5 bases short, with 9 bases between. This CDR3 has 13 residues. The CDR3: CASSFRGGDTQYF. As DNA, the CDR3 is TGTGCCAGCAGTTTCCGAGGGGGAGATACGCAGTATTTT.

This clone was detected only a few times. The chain joins TRBV10-3 to TRBJ2-7, with D perhaps TRBD1 (5 bases). This CDR3 is built from 14 residues. In germline, CDR1 is ENHRY, CDR2 SYGVKD. V was cut by 6 bases and J by 6 bases, with 18 bases left in between. The CDR3 DNA sequence: TGTGCCATCAGCGGCGGACACATGGGCCCCGAGCAGTACTTC. It encodes CAISGGHMGPEQYF.

This clone was seen more than once but under ten times. The genes are TRBV9 and TRBJ2-2, with TRBD2 as a possible D gene (5 bases). Germline CDR1 and CDR2: SGDLS and YYNGEE. V was shortened by 4 bases and J by 5 bases, with 12 bases between the two germline ends. This CDR3 contains 14 residues. For the CDR3, the DNA is TGTGCCAGCAGCTCCCGGGAAGTGACCGGGGAGCTGTTTTTT. Amino acids: CASSSREVTGELFF.